The present TCR beta chain was sequenced within a study of blood T cell repertoires in COVID-19. Turning to the study itself: Donors in the United States, Italy and Spain gave samples during acute or convalescent COVID-19.

Per the authors' pipeline: Quantification of nucleated cells was approximated via reference gene primer amplification. Profiled with immunoSEQ multiplex PCR; TCRdb holds only in-frame clones, not every one. V, J and clone size were drawn from that table, and D and trimming were deduced from the DNA. The sample includes about 160,000 clones, over 85% of them seen just once. The germline gives CDR1 LGHDT, CDR2 YNNKEL (reference sequence). V lost 3 bases and J lost 5, with 13 bases in between. The length of the CDR3 is 14 residues. This sequence originates from a woman between 50 and 59 years old with acute or convalescent COVID-19. Sequencing was carried out using peripheral blood. This rearrangement joins TRBV3-1 (or the pseudogene TRBV3-2) to TRBJ2-5, with D perhaps matching TRBD2 (5 bases). The CDR3 sequence is CASSHRGTGETQYF. CDR3 DNA: TGTGCCAGCAGCCATCGGGGAACGGGGGAGACCCAGTACTTC.